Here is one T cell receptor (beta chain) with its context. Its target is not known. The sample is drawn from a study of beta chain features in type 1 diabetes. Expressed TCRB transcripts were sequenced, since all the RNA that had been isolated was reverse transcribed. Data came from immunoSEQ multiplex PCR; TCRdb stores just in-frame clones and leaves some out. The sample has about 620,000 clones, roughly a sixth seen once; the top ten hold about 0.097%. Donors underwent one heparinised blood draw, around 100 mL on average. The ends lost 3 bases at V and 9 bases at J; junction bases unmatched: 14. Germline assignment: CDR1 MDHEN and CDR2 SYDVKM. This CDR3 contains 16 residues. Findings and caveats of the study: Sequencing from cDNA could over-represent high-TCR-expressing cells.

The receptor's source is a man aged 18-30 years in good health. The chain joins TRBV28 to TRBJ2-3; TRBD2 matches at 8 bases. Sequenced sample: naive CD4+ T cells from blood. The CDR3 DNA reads TGTGCCAGCAGTTTCGACGCGGGAGGTGGGCGGCAGACGCAGTATTTT. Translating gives CASSFDAGGGRQTQYF.